This entry lists 2 T cell receptor beta chains sequenced from one sample in a study of early T cells in non-severe SARS-CoV-2 infection. TCRdb itself ran the 5' RACE reads through MiXCR, one entry per CDR3 protein. Of tens of thousands of distinct CDR3 sequences listed, around 12% are singletons. Material for sequencing was whole blood. The receptors come from an adult who was a healthcare worker with PCR-confirmed SARS-CoV-2 infection or an uninfected control (not recorded which).

This clonotype was counted many times. This chain joins TRBV4-2 and TRBJ2-1; D is perhaps TRBD2 (5 bases). V lost 1 base and J 3 bases, leaving 7 bases between the germline ends. CDR3 length: 14 residues. CDR1 and CDR2 (germline): LGHNA, YNFKEQ. The CDR3 reads CASSQGGLYNEQFF. The CDR3, as DNA: TGTGCCAGCAGCCAAGGTGGACTCTACAATGAGCAGTTCTTC.

The CDR3 reads CASSFSQEAYNSPLHF. The CDR3 DNA is TGTGCCAGCAGTTTTAGTCAGGAGGCCTATAATTCACCCCTCCACTTT. The chain links TRBV12-3 or TRBV12-4 to TRBJ1-6, with unresolved D. V shed 3 bases and J shed 2 bases, with 11 bases lying between them. This CDR3 contains 16 residues.